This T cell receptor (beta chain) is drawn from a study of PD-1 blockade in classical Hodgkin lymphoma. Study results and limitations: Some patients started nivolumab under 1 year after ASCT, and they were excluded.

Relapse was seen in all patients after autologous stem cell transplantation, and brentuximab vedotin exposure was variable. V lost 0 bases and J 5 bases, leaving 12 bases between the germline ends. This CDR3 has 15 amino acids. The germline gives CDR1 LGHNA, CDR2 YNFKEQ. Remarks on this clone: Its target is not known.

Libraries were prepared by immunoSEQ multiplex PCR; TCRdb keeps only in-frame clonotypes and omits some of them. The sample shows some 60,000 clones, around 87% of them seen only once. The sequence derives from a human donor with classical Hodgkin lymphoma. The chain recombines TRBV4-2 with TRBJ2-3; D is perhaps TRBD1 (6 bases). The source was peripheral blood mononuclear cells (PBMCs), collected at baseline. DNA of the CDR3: TGTGCCAGCAGCCAAGAGGGACAAGGTGGAGATACGCAGTATTTT. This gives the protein CASSQEGQGGDTQYF.